The 8 T cell receptor beta chains below come from one sample, sequenced in a study of PD-1 blockade in mismatch repair-deficient tumors. Assay: immunoSEQ multiplex PCR; the TCRdb copy retains only in-frame clones and omits some. The sample records approximately 51,000 clones, 81% being singletons. Source: peripheral blood, taken roughly 21 weeks after starting pembrolizumab. The receptors derive from an adult with mismatch repair-deficient cancer.

The gene calls are TRBV11-3 and TRBJ2-5; D is perhaps TRBD1 (5 bases). CDR1 and CDR2 from the germline V gene are SGHNT and YENEEA. V was pared by 3 bases and J by 5 bases, with 7 bases between. The CDR3 contains 12 residues. The CDR3 DNA reads as TGTGCCAGCAGCTTGGGGCTCGAGACCCAGTACTTC. Encoded protein: CASSLGLETQYF.

The chain has TRBV5-4 and TRBJ1-5, with TRBD1 as a possible D gene (6 bases). Germline CDR1 is SGHNT and CDR2 is YYREEE (reference sequence). The CDR3 runs to 18 residues. The V gene lost 4 bases and the J gene lost 1 base, with 21 bases spanning the gap. CDR3 sequence: CASSPQGLQSMSNQPQHF. The CDR3 nucleotides are TGTGCCAGCAGCCCCCAGGGGTTACAGTCTATGAGCAATCAGCCCCAGCATTTT.

The rearrangement joins TRBV7-2 to TRBJ2-7; perhaps D is TRBD1 or TRBD2 (6 bases each). V was trimmed by 4 bases and J by 4 bases, leaving 20 bases between them. The CDR3 is 16 residues long. Germline lookup yields CDR1 SGHTA and CDR2 FQGNSA. The CDR3 coding sequence is TGTGCCAGCAGCTCGGGGGCAGGGGCACGTACGTACGAGCAGTACTTC. Translated, it gives CASSSGAGARTYEQYF.

The chain is built from TRBV19 and TRBJ2-1; TRBD2 aligns across 7 bases. This CDR3 contains 16 residues. Per the germline V gene, CDR1 is LNHDA and CDR2 is SQIVND (reference sequence). Unmatched junction bases numbered 6, after V lost 4 bases and J lost 0 bases. CDR3: CASSTGGPRSYNEQFF. For the CDR3, the DNA is TGTGCCAGTAGTACGGGAGGTCCCCGCTCCTACAATGAGCAGTTCTTC.

The rearrangement uses TRBV7-9 and TRBJ2-7; the D is unclear. This CDR3 is 12 amino acids long. Germline values: CDR1 SEHNR, CDR2 FQNEAQ (reference sequence). Trimming removed 1 base from V and 2 bases from J, with 3 bases in between. The CDR3, as DNA: TGTGCCAGCAGCTTAGTTCCCTACGAGCAGTACTTC. Translation: CASSLVPYEQYF.

This chain joins TRBV27 and TRBJ2-1, with a tentative D call TRBD2 (5 bases). The length of the CDR3 is 15 residues. From germline, CDR1 is MNHEY and CDR2 SMNVEV (reference sequence). Trimming took 5 bases from V and 0 from J, leaving 11 bases between them. As DNA, the CDR3 is TGTGCCAGCAGTGTCAGCGGAAGCTCCTACAATGAGCAGTTCTTC. Its protein product is CASSVSGSSYNEQFF.

The chain recombines TRBV5-1 with TRBJ2-3, with D perhaps being TRBD1 or TRBD2 (6 bases each). Trimming removed 3 bases from V and 2 bases from J, with 13 bases in between. The germline gives CDR1 SGHRS, CDR2 YFSETQ. This CDR3 has 15 residues. In DNA, the CDR3 is TGCGCCAGCAGCTCGTATTCGGGGGCCACAGATACGCAGTATTTT. This translates into CASSSYSGATDTQYF.

This chain's CDR3 is CASTSGTATTNEQFF. The CDR3 DNA reads as TGTGCCAGCACCTCCGGGACCGCCACCACCAATGAGCAGTTCTTC. The chain couples TRBV7-9 to TRBJ2-1; D tentatively reads TRBD1 or TRBD2 (5 bases each). The CDR3 totals 15 residues. The germline V gene encodes CDR1 SEHNR and CDR2 FQNEAQ (reference sequence). Trimming removed 7 bases from V and 6 bases from J, with 19 bases in between.